This TCR beta chain is from a study of CD8+ T cells in alopecia areata. Findings and limits, study-wide: Many expanded lesional clones persisted in scalp and blood during tofacitinib treatment. Lesional scalp displayed greater clonality than normal scalp, most notably in alopecia totalis/universalis. When scalp samples are sequenced, resident alphabeta T cells of normal skin are also captured.

About this clone itself: The antigen remains unidentified.

The authors extracted RNA and reverse transcribed it into cDNA as the sequencing template. Some clones are missing from TCRdb's copy, which holds only in-frame ones; the method was immunoSEQ multiplex PCR. The sample lists around 190,000 clones; about three fifths were seen once. V trimming: 0 bases; J trimming: 9 bases; junction bases outside the gene matches: 14. CDR3 length: 17 residues. Germline CDR1 and CDR2: SGDLS and YYNGEE. Treatment meaning: oral pan-JAK inhibitor, 5-10 mg twice daily. PBMCs provided sorted CD4+ and CD8+ T cells. The chain combines TRBV9 with TRBJ2-1, with TRBD2 matching 8 bases. The sequencing here drew on CD4+ T cells sorted from blood, taken at week 24, from a patient treated with tofacitinib. The TCR originated in a human donor with alopecia areata. CDR3 loop: CASSVDPPGGPRGEQFF. CDR3 nucleotide sequence: TGTGCCAGCAGCGTAGATCCCCCGGGGGGGCCAAGAGGTGAGCAGTTCTTC.